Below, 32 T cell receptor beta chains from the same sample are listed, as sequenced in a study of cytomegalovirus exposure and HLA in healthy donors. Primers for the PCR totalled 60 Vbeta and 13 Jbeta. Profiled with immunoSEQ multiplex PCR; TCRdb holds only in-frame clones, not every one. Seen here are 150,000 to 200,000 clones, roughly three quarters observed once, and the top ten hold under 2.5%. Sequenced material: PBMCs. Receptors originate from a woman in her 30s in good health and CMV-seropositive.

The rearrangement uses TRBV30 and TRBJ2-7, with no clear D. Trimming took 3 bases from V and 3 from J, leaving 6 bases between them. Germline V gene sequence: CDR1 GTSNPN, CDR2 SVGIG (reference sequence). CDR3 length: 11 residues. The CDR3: CAWSASYEQYF. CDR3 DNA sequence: TGTGCCTGGAGCGCTAGCTACGAGCAGTACTTC.

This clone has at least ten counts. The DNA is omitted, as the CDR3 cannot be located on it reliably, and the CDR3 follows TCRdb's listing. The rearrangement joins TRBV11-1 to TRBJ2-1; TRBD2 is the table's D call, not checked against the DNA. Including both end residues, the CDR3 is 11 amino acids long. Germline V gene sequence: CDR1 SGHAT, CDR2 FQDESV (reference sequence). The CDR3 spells CASSSSDEQFF.

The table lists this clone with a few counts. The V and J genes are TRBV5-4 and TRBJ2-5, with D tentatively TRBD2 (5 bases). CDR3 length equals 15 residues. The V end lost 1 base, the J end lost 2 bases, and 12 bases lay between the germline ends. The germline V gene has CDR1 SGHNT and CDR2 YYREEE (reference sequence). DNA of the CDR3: TGTGCCAGCAGCTTGATGGTGTCGGGGCAAGAGACCCAGTACTTC. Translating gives CASSLMVSGQETQYF.

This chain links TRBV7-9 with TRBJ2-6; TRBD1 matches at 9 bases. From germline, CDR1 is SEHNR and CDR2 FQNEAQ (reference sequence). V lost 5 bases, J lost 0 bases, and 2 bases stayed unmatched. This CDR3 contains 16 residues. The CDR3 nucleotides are TGTGCCAGCAGCCTGGACAGGGGCTCTGGGGCCAACGTCCTGACTTTC. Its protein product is CASSLDRGSGANVLTF.

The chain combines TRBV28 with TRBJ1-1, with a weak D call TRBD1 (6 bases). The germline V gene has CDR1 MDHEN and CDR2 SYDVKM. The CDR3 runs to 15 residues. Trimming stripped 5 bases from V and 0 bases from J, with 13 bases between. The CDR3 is CASSLGQTLNTEAFF. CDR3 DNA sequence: TGTGCCAGCAGTCTCGGACAGACCCTGAACACTGAAGCTTTCTTT.

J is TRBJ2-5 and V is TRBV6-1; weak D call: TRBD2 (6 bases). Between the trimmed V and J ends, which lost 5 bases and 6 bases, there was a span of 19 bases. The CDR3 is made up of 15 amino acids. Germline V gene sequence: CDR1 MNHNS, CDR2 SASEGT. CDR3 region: CASSSEGQRGQTQYF. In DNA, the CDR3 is TGTGCCAGCAGTTCGGAGGGGCAACGGGGTCAGACCCAGTACTTC.

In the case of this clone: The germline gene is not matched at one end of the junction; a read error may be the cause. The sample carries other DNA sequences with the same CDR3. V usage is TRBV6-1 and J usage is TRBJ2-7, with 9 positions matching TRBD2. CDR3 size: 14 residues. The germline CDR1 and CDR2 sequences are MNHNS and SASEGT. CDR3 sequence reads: CASSERGAPDEQYF. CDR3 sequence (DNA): TGTGCCAGTAGTGAGCGGGGGGCTCCTGACGAGCAGTACTTC.

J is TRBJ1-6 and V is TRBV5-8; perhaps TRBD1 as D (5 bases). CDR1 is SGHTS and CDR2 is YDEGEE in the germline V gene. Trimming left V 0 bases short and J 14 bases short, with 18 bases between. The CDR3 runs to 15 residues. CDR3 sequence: CASSLGGGRPMALHF. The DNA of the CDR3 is TGTGCCAGCAGCTTGGGGGGCGGTCGTCCGATGGCCCTCCACTTT.

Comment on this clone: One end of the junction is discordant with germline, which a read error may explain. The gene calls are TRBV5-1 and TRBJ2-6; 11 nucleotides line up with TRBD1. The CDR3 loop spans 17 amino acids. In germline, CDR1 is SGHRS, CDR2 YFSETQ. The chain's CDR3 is CASSPGQGAVGANGLTF. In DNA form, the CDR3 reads TGCGCCAGCAGCCCCGGACAGGGGGCGGTTGGGGCCAACGGCCTGACTTTC.

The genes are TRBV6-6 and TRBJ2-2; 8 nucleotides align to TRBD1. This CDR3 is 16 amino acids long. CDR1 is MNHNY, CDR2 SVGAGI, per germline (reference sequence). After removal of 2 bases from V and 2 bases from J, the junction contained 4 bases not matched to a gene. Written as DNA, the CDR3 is TGTGCCAGCAGTTACGATGGACAGGGTAACACCGGGGAGCTGTTTTTT. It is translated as CASSYDGQGNTGELFF.

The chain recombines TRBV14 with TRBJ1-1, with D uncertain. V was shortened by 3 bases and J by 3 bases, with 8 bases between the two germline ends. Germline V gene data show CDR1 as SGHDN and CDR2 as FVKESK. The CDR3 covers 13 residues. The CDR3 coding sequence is TGTGCCAGCAGCCAGTATAGAGACACTGAAGCTTTCTTT. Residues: CASSQYRDTEAFF.

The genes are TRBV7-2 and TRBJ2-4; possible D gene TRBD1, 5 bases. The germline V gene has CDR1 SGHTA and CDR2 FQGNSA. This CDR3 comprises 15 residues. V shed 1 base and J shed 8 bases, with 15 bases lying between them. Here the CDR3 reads CASSLDARVLDIQYF. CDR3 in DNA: TGTGCCAGCAGCTTAGACGCCAGGGTGCTAGACATTCAGTACTTC. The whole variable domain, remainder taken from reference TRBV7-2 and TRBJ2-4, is GAGVSQSPSNKVTEKGKDVELRCDPISGHTALYWYRQSLGQGLEFLIYFQGNSAPDKSGLPSDRFSAERTGGSVSTLTIQRTQQEDSAVYLCASSLDARVLDIQYFGAGTRLSVL.

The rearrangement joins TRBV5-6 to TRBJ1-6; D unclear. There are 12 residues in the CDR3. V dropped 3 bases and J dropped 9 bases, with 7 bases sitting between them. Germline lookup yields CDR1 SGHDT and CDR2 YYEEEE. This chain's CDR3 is CASSWEGSPLHF. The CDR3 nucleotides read TGTGCCAGCAGCTGGGAGGGTTCACCCCTCCACTTT.

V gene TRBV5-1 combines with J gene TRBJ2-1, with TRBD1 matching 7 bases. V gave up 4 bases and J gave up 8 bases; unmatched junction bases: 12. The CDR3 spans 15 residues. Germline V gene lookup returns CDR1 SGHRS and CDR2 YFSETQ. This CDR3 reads CASSLDRSSWDEQFF. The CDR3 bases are TGCGCCAGCAGCCTGGACAGGTCCTCTTGGGATGAGCAGTTCTTC.

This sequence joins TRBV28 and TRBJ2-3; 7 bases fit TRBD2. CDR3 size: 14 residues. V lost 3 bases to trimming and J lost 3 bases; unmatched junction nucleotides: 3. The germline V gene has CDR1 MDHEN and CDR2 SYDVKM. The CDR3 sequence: CASSFGGRTDTQYF. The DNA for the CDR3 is TGTGCCAGCAGTTTCGGGGGGAGGACAGATACGCAGTATTTT.

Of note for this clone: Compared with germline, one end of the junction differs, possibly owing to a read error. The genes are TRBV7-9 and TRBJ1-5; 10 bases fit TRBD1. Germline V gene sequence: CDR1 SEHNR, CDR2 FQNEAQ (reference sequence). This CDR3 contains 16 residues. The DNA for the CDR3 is TGTTCCAGCAGCTCGACTGGACAGGGGGGCCGACAGCCCCAGCATTTT. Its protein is CSSSSTGQGGRQPQHF.

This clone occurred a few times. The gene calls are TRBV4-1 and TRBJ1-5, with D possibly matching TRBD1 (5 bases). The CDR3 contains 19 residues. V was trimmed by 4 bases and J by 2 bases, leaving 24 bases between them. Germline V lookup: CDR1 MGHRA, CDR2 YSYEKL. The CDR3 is CASSPSVAGLWQGNQPQHF. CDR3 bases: TGCGCCAGCAGCCCTTCGGTGGCAGGGCTTTGGCAGGGCAATCAGCCCCAGCATTTT.

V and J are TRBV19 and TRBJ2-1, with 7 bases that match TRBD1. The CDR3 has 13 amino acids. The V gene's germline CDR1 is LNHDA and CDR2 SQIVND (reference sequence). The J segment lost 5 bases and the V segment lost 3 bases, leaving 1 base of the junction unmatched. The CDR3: CASSITGDNEQFF. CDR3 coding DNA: TGTGCCAGTAGTATCACAGGGGACAATGAGCAGTTCTTC.

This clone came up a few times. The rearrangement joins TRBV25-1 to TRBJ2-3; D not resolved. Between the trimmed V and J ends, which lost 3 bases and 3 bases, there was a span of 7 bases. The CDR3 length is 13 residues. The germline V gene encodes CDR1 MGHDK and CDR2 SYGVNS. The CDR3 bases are TGTGCCAGCAGTGAGGAGCGAACAGATACGCAGTATTTT. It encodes CASSEERTDTQYF.

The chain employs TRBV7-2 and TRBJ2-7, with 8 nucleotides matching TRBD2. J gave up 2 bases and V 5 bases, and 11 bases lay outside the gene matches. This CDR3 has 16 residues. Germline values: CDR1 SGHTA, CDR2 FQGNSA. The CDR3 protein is CASSPEAAGVTYEQYF. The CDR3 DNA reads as TGTGCCAGCAGCCCCGAGGCAGCGGGGGTGACCTACGAGCAGTACTTC. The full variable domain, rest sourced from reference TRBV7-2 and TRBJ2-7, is GAGVSQSPSNKVTEKGKDVELRCDPISGHTALYWYRQSLGQGLEFLIYFQGNSAPDKSGLPSDRFSAERTGGSVSTLTIQRTQQEDSAVYLCASSPEAAGVTYEQYFGPGTRLTVT.

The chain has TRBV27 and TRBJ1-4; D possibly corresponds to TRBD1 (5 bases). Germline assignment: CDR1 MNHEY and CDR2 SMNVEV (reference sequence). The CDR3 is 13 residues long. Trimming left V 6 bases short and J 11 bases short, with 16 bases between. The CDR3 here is CASRGLDPGKLFF. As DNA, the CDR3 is TGTGCCAGCAGGGGACTGGACCCAGGGAAACTGTTTTTT.

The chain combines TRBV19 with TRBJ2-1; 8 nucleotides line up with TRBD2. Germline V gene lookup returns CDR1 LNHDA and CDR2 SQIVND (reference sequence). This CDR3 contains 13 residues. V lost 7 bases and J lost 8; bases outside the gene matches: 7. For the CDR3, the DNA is TGTGCCAGTAACCCCAGCGGGGGAGATGAGCAGTTCTTC. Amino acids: CASNPSGGDEQFF. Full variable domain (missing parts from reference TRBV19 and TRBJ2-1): DGGITQSPKYLFRKEGQNVTLSCEQNLNHDAMYWYRQDPGQGLRLIYYSQIVNDFQKGDIAEGYSVSREKKESFPLTVTSAQKNPTAFYLCASNPSGGDEQFFGPGTRLTVL.

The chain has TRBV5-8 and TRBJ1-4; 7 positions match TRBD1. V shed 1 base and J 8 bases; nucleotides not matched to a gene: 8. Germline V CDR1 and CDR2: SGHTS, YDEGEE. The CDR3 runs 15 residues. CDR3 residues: CASSLWSQGEEKLFF. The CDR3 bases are TGTGCCAGCAGCTTGTGGTCGCAGGGGGAGGAAAAACTGTTTTTT.

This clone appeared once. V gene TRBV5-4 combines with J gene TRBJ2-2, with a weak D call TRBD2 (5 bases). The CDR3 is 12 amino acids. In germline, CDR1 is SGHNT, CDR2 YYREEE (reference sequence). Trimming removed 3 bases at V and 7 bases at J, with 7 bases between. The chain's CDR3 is CASSSEGGELFF. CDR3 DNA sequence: TGTGCCAGCAGCTCAGAGGGCGGGGAGCTGTTTTTT.

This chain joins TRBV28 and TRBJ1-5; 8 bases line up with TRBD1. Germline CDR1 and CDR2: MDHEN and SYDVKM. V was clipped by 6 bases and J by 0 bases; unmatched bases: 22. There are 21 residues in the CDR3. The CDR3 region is CASRPPTGGQGASSSNQPQHF. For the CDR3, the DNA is TGTGCCAGCAGACCCCCGACGGGTGGGCAGGGGGCTTCTTCTAGCAATCAGCCCCAGCATTTT.

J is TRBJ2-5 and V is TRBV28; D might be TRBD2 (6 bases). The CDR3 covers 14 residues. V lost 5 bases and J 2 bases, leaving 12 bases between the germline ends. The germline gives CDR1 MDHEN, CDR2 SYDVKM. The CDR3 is CASSPLGGQETQYF. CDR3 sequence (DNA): TGTGCCAGCAGTCCTCTTGGGGGGCAAGAGACCCAGTACTTC. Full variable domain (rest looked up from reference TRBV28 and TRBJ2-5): DVKVTQSSRYLVKRTGEKVFLECVQDMDHENMFWYRQDPGLGLRLIYFSYDVKMKEKGDIPEGYSVSREKKERFSLILESASTNQTSMYLCASSPLGGQETQYFGPGTRLLVL.

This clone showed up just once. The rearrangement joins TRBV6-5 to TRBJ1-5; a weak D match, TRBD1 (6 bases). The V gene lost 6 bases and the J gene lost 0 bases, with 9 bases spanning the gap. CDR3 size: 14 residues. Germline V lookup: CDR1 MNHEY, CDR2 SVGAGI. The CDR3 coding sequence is TGTGCCAGCAGGGGGGCGAGTAGCAATCAGCCCCAGCATTTT. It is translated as CASRGASSNQPQHF.

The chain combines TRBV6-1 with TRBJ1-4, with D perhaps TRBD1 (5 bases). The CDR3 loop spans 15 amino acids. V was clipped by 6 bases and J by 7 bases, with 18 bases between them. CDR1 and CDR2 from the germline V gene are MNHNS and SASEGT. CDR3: CASSRAGGTSEKLFF. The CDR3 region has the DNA TGTGCCAGCAGCCGTGCTGGGGGGACCAGTGAAAAACTGTTTTTT.

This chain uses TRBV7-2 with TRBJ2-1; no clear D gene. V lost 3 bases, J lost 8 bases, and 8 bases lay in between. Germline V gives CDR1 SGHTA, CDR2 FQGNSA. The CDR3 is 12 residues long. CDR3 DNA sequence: TGTGCCAGCAGCTTTTTCTCCCATGAGCAGTTCTTC. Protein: CASSFFSHEQFF. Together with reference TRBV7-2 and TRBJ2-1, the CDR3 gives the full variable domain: GAGVSQSPSNKVTEKGKDVELRCDPISGHTALYWYRQSLGQGLEFLIYFQGNSAPDKSGLPSDRFSAERTGGSVSTLTIQRTQQEDSAVYLCASSFFSHEQFFGPGTRLTVL.

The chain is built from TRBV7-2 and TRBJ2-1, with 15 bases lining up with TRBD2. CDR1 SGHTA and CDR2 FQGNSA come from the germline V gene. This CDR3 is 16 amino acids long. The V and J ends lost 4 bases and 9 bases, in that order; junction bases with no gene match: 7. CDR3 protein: CASSSRTSGGVGEQFF. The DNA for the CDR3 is TGTGCCAGCAGCTCTCGGACTAGCGGGGGGGTCGGTGAGCAGTTCTTC.

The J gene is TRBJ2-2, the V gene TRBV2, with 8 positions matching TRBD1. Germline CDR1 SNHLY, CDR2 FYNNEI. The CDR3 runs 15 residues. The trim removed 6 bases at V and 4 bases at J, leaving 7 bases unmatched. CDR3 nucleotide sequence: TGTGCCAGCAGGACAGGACAGGGTGGCACCGGGGAGCTGTTTTTT. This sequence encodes CASRTGQGGTGELFF.

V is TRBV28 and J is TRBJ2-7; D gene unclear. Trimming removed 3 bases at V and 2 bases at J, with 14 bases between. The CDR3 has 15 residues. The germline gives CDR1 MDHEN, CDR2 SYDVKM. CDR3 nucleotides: TGTGCCAGCAGTTTGGGCAAGACACCGACCTACGAGCAGTACTTC. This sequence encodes CASSLGKTPTYEQYF. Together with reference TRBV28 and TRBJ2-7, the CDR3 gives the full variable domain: DVKVTQSSRYLVKRTGEKVFLECVQDMDHENMFWYRQDPGLGLRLIYFSYDVKMKEKGDIPEGYSVSREKKERFSLILESASTNQTSMYLCASSLGKTPTYEQYFGPGTRLTVT.